This T cell receptor (beta chain) was retrieved from a study of blood T cells in healthy people across ages. Alongside a J-beta primer mix, a sample-barcoded 5' primer served in a second PCR lasting roughly 6 to 11 cycles. From the 5' RACE reads, TCRdb called clonotypes with MiXCR, one entry per CDR3 protein. The repertoire has approximately 290,000 distinct CDR3 sequences, 25% to 30% of them found once; the top ten carry around 30%. The CDR3 is made up of 15 amino acids. Germline V gene lookup returns CDR1 SGHDN and CDR2 FVKESK. V lost 3 bases and J 7 bases, leaving 15 bases between the germline ends.

The specimen was blood. This sequence joins TRBV14 and TRBJ1-4, with no clear D. This receptor was obtained from a woman between 65 and 79 years old in good health. As DNA, the CDR3 is TGTGCCAGCAGCCATGCAGGATCGCAAGGTGAAAAACTGTTTTTT. This sequence encodes CASSHAGSQGEKLFF.